Shown below are 17 T cell receptor beta chains from a single sample sequenced in a study of blood T cells in healthy people across ages. A second PCR, run for roughly 7 to 12 cycles, used a sample-barcoded 5' primer plus a J-beta primer mix. Via MiXCR, TCRdb re-called the 5' RACE reads, giving one row per CDR3 protein. The sample lists around 650,000 distinct CDR3 sequences, around 43% occurring once. Sequencing input: blood. The receptor set was obtained from a man at least 80 years old in good health.

The chain couples TRBV10-1 to TRBJ2-1; D is possibly TRBD1 or TRBD2 (5 bases each). V lost 0 bases and J lost 5, with 8 bases in between. This CDR3 region has 14 residues. The V gene's germline CDR1 is WNHNN and CDR2 SYGVQD (reference sequence). This chain's CDR3 is CASSESGPHNEQFF. CDR3 in DNA: TGCGCCAGCAGTGAGTCGGGACCACACAATGAGCAGTTCTTC.

The chain links TRBV6-2 or TRBV6-3 to TRBJ1-1; 7 bases are a match to TRBD1. The CDR3 loop spans 16 amino acids. Germline CDR1 and CDR2: MNHEY and SVGEGT. Unmatched junction bases numbered 9, after V lost 1 base and J lost 4 bases. The CDR3, as DNA: TGTGCCAGCAGTTACTGGGGGGACAGCAGGGTCACTGAAGCTTTCTTT. Encoded protein: CASSYWGDSRVTEAFF.

This clonotype was detected only a few times. The chain combines TRBV11-3 with TRBJ2-7, with a weak D call TRBD1 (6 bases). This CDR3 contains 16 residues. The germline V gene has CDR1 SGHNT and CDR2 YENEEA. Trimming stripped 6 bases from V and 1 base from J, with 19 bases between. CDR3 nucleotide sequence: TGTGCCAGCAGTGGAAAACCAGGGGAAGGTTCCTACGAGCAGTACTTC. Its translation is CASSGKPGEGSYEQYF.

The chain combines TRBV12-3 or TRBV12-4 with TRBJ2-5; D is possibly TRBD1 (6 bases). The CDR3 covers 14 residues. The ends were cut back, 6 bases at V and 5 bases at J, with 16 bases in the middle. The CDR3 reads CASSYRAQEETQYF. CDR3 coding DNA: TGTGCCAGCAGCTACAGGGCCCAAGAGGAGACCCAGTACTTC.

The V gene is TRBV24-1, the J gene TRBJ2-3, with D tentatively TRBD1 or TRBD2 (5 bases each). Germline values: CDR1 KGHDR, CDR2 SFDVKD. Trimming stripped 3 bases from V and 6 bases from J, with 21 bases between. CDR3 size: 17 residues. This CDR3 reads CATSDPGASNKRDTQYF. The CDR3 DNA reads TGTGCCACCAGTGATCCCGGGGCATCTAATAAAAGGGATACGCAGTATTTT.

This clonotype showed up just a few times. V and J are TRBV11-2 and TRBJ2-7; the match to TRBD1 covers 11 bases. The CDR3 runs to 16 residues. In germline, CDR1 is SGHAT, CDR2 FQNNGV. The junction had 11 bases not matched to a gene; V was cut back by 5 bases and J by 5 bases. The CDR3 DNA follows: TGTGCCAGCAGCCCACAGGCGGGACAGGGGGTCCACGAGCAGTACTTC. Its translation: CASSPQAGQGVHEQYF.

This clonotype occurred a few times. The chain combines TRBV6-2 or TRBV6-3 with TRBJ2-4; TRBD1 aligns across 9 bases. The CDR3 is 17 residues long. After removal of 5 bases from V and 0 bases from J, the junction contained 8 bases not matched to a gene. Germline V gene sequence: CDR1 MNHEY, CDR2 SVGEGT. In DNA form, the CDR3 reads TGTGCCAGCAGTACGCCACAGGGGGCTCTAGCCAAAAACATTCAGTACTTC. Amino acid sequence: CASSTPQGALAKNIQYF.

This clonotype occurred many times. The V gene is TRBV29-1, the J gene TRBJ2-3; D is possibly TRBD1 (5 bases). Trimming cost V 2 bases and J 0 bases, with 9 bases left between them. This CDR3 contains 14 residues. CDR1 and CDR2 from the germline V gene are SQVTM and ANQGSEA. CDR3 sequence: CSVEQGRSTDTQYF. CDR3 coding DNA: TGCAGCGTTGAACAGGGCCGTAGCACAGATACGCAGTATTTT.

The V call is TRBV20-1, the J call TRBJ1-4; D call uncertain. The CDR3 is 15 residues long. Trimming stripped 2 bases from V and 0 bases from J, with 10 bases between. CDR1 is DFQATT, CDR2 SNEGSKA, per germline (reference sequence). DNA for the CDR3: TGCAGTGCTAGATCCCGACAACCAACTAATGAAAAACTGTTTTTT. Its protein is CSARSRQPTNEKLFF.

This clonotype was seen more than once but under ten times. This chain connects TRBV11-3 to TRBJ2-4, with D possibly matching TRBD1 (6 bases). The J call may be incorrect, as the DNA end agrees better with TRBJ2-7. Germline V CDR1 and CDR2: SGHNT, YENEEA. This CDR3 spans 14 amino acids. The CDR3 is CASSLAAQGYEQYF. For the CDR3, the DNA is TGTGCCAGCAGCTTAGCCGCACAGGGCTACGAGCAGTACTTC.

This chain links TRBV6-2 or TRBV6-3 with TRBJ2-7, with D tentatively TRBD1 (6 bases). Germline CDR1 is MNHEY and CDR2 is SVGEGT. V was cut by 10 bases and J by 2 bases, with 21 bases left in between. The CDR3 is made up of 15 amino acids. CDR3 sequence reads: CATLSWGHETYEQYF. In nucleotides, the CDR3 is TGTGCCACCCTTTCCTGGGGACACGAGACCTACGAGCAGTACTTC.

This clonotype appeared once. The rearrangement uses TRBV7-2 and TRBJ2-5, with D uncertain. This CDR3 is built from 15 residues. Germline CDR1 SGHTA, CDR2 FQGNSA. Trimming took off 2 bases at V and 2 bases at J, with 12 bases between the two ends. Here the CDR3 reads CASSLNLSFQETQYF. In DNA, the CDR3 is TGTGCCAGCAGCTTAAATCTTTCCTTTCAAGAGACCCAGTACTTC.

The rearrangement links TRBV11-2 to TRBJ2-5, with 9 bases that match TRBD2. The CDR3 has 20 residues. Germline-derived CDR1 and CDR2 are SGHAT and FQNNGV. V dropped 0 bases and J dropped 1; count of bases not matched to a gene: 15. The CDR3 here is CASSLDLRSWLAGIQETQYF. As DNA, the CDR3 is TGTGCCAGCAGCTTAGATCTCCGCTCGTGGCTAGCGGGGATCCAAGAGACCCAGTACTTC.

CDR3 sequence (DNA): TGCGCCAGCAGCCCGGGCTACCGGAGGGGCCTTTCCTACAATGAGCAGTACTTC. The encoded protein is CASSPGYRRGLSYNEQYF. The chain carries TRBV5-1 and TRBJ2-1; possibly TRBD2 for D (6 bases). The end of the DNA is better explained by TRBJ2-7, so the J call may be wrong. This CDR3 comprises 18 residues. Per germline, CDR1 SGHRS and CDR2 YFSETQ.

The V gene is TRBV5-5, the J gene TRBJ2-5, with D unclear. This CDR3 spans 13 amino acids. Germline V gene sequence: CDR1 SGHKS, CDR2 YYEKEE (reference sequence). Trimming removed 5 bases from V and 4 bases from J, with 12 bases in between. The CDR3 spells CASRALDGETQYF. CDR3 nucleotides: TGTGCCAGCAGGGCGCTAGACGGAGAGACCCAGTACTTC.

At least ten counts were recorded for this clonotype. The J gene is TRBJ2-3, the V gene TRBV28, with D possibly matching TRBD1 (6 bases). This CDR3 is 14 amino acids long. The germline gives CDR1 MDHEN, CDR2 SYDVKM. The V end lost 6 bases, the J end lost 5 bases, and 15 bases lay between the germline ends. The CDR3 here is CASRQGVGGDTQYF. In DNA form, the CDR3 reads TGTGCCAGCAGACAGGGCGTTGGGGGAGATACGCAGTATTTT.

This clonotype was picked up a small number of times. The V call is TRBV9, the J call TRBJ1-1; D possibly corresponds to TRBD1 (6 bases). Deletions cut 3 bases from V and 0 bases from J, with 9 bases between. CDR3 size: 14 residues. CDR1 and CDR2 (germline): SGDLS, YYNGEE. Here the CDR3 DNA reads TGTGCCAGCAGCGAGACAGGATTGAACACTGAAGCTTTCTTT. Its translation is CASSETGLNTEAFF.